This TCR beta chain was recorded in a study of blood T cell repertoires in COVID-19 (dated by TCRdb to the early 2020s). Notes on the research overall: Samples covering the acute and convalescent phases of COVID-19 were provided by collaborators in the United States, Italy and Spain. Samples came from the ongoing ImmuneRACE study (first 160 participants) plus 1,254 subjects from 6 global collaborators. A freely available public database, intended as a resource for researchers studying the immune response to SARS-CoV-2, is where the repertoires were released. The prospective study material was composed of cDNA or gDNA derived from T cells, B-cell-depleted T cells, or PBMCs. The dataset comprised deeply sampled blood TCRbeta repertoires from subjects exposed to, actively infected with, or recovered from COVID-19. A de-identified subject ID, COVID-19 status, age in years and sex were almost always included in the sample metadata. Where HLA class I and class II types were available, the types were taken from metadata supplied by the sample provider, not from assay-based typing.

The collaborating institutions used their own protocols to collect whole blood in K2EDTA tubes. Collaborator samples were shipped for TCRbeta analysis as frozen whole blood, isolated PBMCs, or DNA extracted from either sample type. This clone has only one observation. It lacks a known antigen. Per-base qualities were not stored, and no clone one base away is much larger. The paper's findings and limits, for the study overall: The quantity of clinical and demographic metadata differed by source and by participant and was supplied without curation.

TCRbeta CDR3 regions were amplified from genomic DNA using the immunoSEQ Assay, a bias-controlled multiplex PCR. For the original study's pipeline: The number of nucleated cells in each sample was estimated by amplification of reference gene primers within the assay. To quantify the absolute abundance of each unique TCRbeta CDR3 rearrangement, sequence reads were collapsed and filtered. For each sample, productive Simpson clonality was calculated by taking the square root of Simpson's diversity index across productive rearrangements. TCRdb's version of the immuneACCESS table is confined to in-frame rearrangements and falls short of the full clone set. An unresolved V gene accounts for under half of the shortfall where checked; the remainder is of unknown origin. V and J calls and clone size are given by that table; D and trimming were obtained from the DNA. Within this sample are fewer than 80,000 clones, with roughly nine tenths of them counted one time only. Jointly, the top ten make up more than 7.5% of the sample.

The CDR3 measures 15 amino acids from cysteine to phenylalanine. Of all the DNA, just the CDR3 is kept, 45 bases in frame from base 1. From a lookup of the germline V gene (reference sequence), CDR1 and CDR2 are GTSNPN and SVGIG. Relative to germline, V is missing 1 base and J is missing 6 bases, with 9 bases of the junction outside any gene match. The receptor was isolated from a man under 40 with acute or convalescent COVID-19. The chain links TRBV30 with TRBJ1-1, with 9 junctional bases fitting TRBD1. Sequenced: peripheral blood. The DNA sequence reads TGTGCCTGGAGTGCCTGGGACAGGGTGATCCCTGAAGCTTTCTTT. It translates as CAWSAWDRVIPEAFF. Where the CDR3 stops, the reference TRBV30 and TRBJ1-1 genes take over; the full variable domain is SQTIHQWPATLVQPVGSPLSLECTVEGTSNPNLYWYRQAAGRGLQLLFYSVGIGQISSEVPQNLSASRPQDRQFILSSKKLLLSDSGFYLCAWSAWDRVIPEAFFGQGTRLTVV.